These 27 T cell receptor beta chains were all obtained from the same sample, sequenced in a study of cytomegalovirus exposure and HLA in healthy donors. Sequencing was performed with immunoSEQ multiplex PCR; in TCRdb, only in-frame clones are kept and a portion is missing. The data show 86,000 or so clones, with roughly 95% seen just once and 1.6% held by the top ten. Sequencing was done on a sample of PBMCs. These receptors were obtained from a man aged 18 to 29 in good health and CMV-seropositive.

This clone was seen just once. The V and J genes are TRBV13 and TRBJ1-1; no clear D. Looked up from germline, CDR1 is PRHDT and CDR2 is FYEKMQ (reference sequence). V was trimmed by 0 bases and J by 1 base, leaving 9 bases between them. The CDR3 spans 15 residues. CDR3 bases: TGTGCCAGCAGCTTAGGTCCAGCGGGGAACACTGAAGCTTTCTTT. It codes for CASSLGPAGNTEAFF.

The rearrangement links TRBV5-1 to TRBJ2-7; D ambiguous. From germline, CDR1 is SGHRS and CDR2 YFSETQ. The CDR3 sequence is 12 residues long. The germline V and J ends were trimmed by 4 bases and 2 bases, with 7 bases remaining between them. The CDR3 loop reads CASSKEAYEQYF. The CDR3, as DNA: TGCGCCAGCAGCAAAGAGGCCTACGAGCAGTACTTC.

This sequence joins TRBV27 and TRBJ2-1; maybe TRBD1 (5 bases). The germline V and J ends were trimmed by 1 base and 0 bases, with 10 bases remaining between them. The CDR3 runs 16 residues. The germline V gene has CDR1 MNHEY and CDR2 SMNVEV (reference sequence). CDR3 residues: CASSLFGDSSYNEQFF. The DNA of the CDR3 is TGTGCCAGCAGTTTATTTGGCGACAGCTCCTACAATGAGCAGTTCTTC.

This chain joins TRBV5-6 and TRBJ1-2; 9 bases are shared with TRBD1. With V trimmed by 1 base and J by 1 base, 5 bases remained unmatched. The CDR3 runs 16 residues. Germline V gene lookup returns CDR1 SGHDT and CDR2 YYEEEE. CDR3 loop: CASSLPGQGINYGYTF. CDR3 nucleotides: TGTGCCAGCAGCTTGCCCGGACAGGGGATTAACTATGGCTACACCTTC.

This rearrangement joins TRBV11-3 to TRBJ2-5, with 8 bases that match TRBD1. Germline V lookup: CDR1 SGHNT, CDR2 YENEEA. V dropped 1 base and J dropped 4; count of bases not matched to a gene: 5. The CDR3 runs 15 residues. CDR3: CASSLGGTGRETQYF. The CDR3 DNA reads TGTGCCAGCAGCTTAGGTGGGACAGGCCGAGAGACCCAGTACTTC. Complete variable domain (other parts from reference TRBV11-3 and TRBJ2-5): EAGVVQSPRYKIIEKKQPVAFWCNPISGHNTLYWYLQNLGQGPELLIRYENEEAVDDSQLPKDRFSAERLKGVDSTLKIQPAELGDSAVYLCASSLGGTGRETQYFGPGTRLLVL.

The CDR3 DNA sequence: TGTGCCAGCAGTCCGGACTGGAGAGATACGCAGTATTTT. Its translation is CASSPDWRDTQYF. The rearrangement links TRBV27 to TRBJ2-3; a possible D gene is TRBD2 (5 bases). V was clipped by 5 bases and J by 5 bases, with 11 bases between them. The germline V gene has CDR1 MNHEY and CDR2 SMNVEV (reference sequence). This CDR3 spans 13 amino acids.

The chain couples TRBV18 to TRBJ2-1; D might be TRBD1 (5 bases). Trimming took off 3 bases at V and 8 bases at J, with 14 bases between the two ends. The CDR3 totals 14 residues. The germline V gene has CDR1 KGHSH and CDR2 LQKENI. The chain's CDR3 is CASSPRQGLDEQFF. CDR3 nucleotide sequence: TGTGCCAGCTCACCCCGGCAGGGTCTCGATGAGCAGTTCTTC.

The rearrangement joins TRBV10-3 to TRBJ2-2, with 8 bases identical to TRBD1. After removal of 3 bases from V and 5 bases from J, the junction contained 5 bases not matched to a gene. Germline V lookup: CDR1 ENHRY, CDR2 SYGVKD. There are 15 residues in the CDR3. The CDR3 loop is CAISDGQGRTGELFF. Written as DNA, the CDR3 is TGTGCCATCAGTGACGGACAGGGACGGACCGGGGAGCTGTTTTTT.

V gene TRBV27 combines with J gene TRBJ2-5; 11 bases agree with TRBD2. The V gene's germline CDR1 is MNHEY and CDR2 SMNVEV (reference sequence). CDR3 length equals 17 residues. The ends lost 1 base at V and 5 bases at J; junction bases unmatched: 9. CDR3 nucleotide sequence: TGTGCCAGCAGTTTATGGGTAGCGGGAGGGCCTGGCGAGACCCAGTACTTC. Its protein is CASSLWVAGGPGETQYF.

The rearrangement links TRBV10-3 to TRBJ2-1; 7 bases agree with TRBD1. There are 13 residues in the CDR3. J lost 4 bases, V lost 6 bases, and 3 bases had no gene match. Germline CDR1 reads ENHRY; CDR2 reads SYGVKD. CDR3 coding DNA: TGTGCCATCAGGGCGGACAGGTACAATGAGCAGTTCTTC. Amino acid sequence: CAIRADRYNEQFF.

This chain joins TRBV5-1 and TRBJ2-2; D might be TRBD1 (5 bases). V lost 6 bases and J 1 base, leaving 13 bases between the germline ends. The CDR3 totals 15 residues. Germline V CDR1 and CDR2: SGHRS, YFSETQ. CDR3 nucleotide sequence: TGCGCCAGCAAGGGGCAGGGCAAGAACACCGGGGAGCTGTTTTTT. Amino acid sequence: CASKGQGKNTGELFF. Full variable domain (rest looked up from reference TRBV5-1 and TRBJ2-2): KAGVTQTPRYLIKTRGQQVTLSCSPISGHRSVSWYQQTPGQGLQFLFEYFSETQRNKGNFPGRFSGRQFSNSRSEMNVSTLELGDSALYLCASKGQGKNTGELFFGEGSRLTVL.

This chain joins TRBV7-2 and TRBJ2-5; no clear D gene. Germline lookup yields CDR1 SGHTA and CDR2 FQGNSA. This CDR3 is 12 amino acids long. V was cut by 4 bases and J by 5 bases, with 8 bases left in between. The CDR3 here is CASSSYRETQYF. CDR3 sequence (DNA): TGTGCCAGCAGCTCGTACCGGGAGACCCAGTACTTC.

This chain links TRBV4-1 with TRBJ1-2; weak D call: TRBD1 (5 bases). Germline loops: CDR1 MGHRA, CDR2 YSYEKL. The V end lost 3 bases, the J end lost 2 bases, and 16 bases lay between the germline ends. The CDR3 is 16 amino acids. The CDR3 here is CASSHPSRVSNYGYTF. CDR3 DNA: TGCGCCAGCAGCCACCCAAGCAGGGTATCGAACTATGGCTACACCTTC.

The rearrangement uses TRBV30 and TRBJ2-2; 12 nucleotides match TRBD1. The trim removed 6 bases at V and 5 bases at J, leaving 7 bases unmatched. Germline CDR1 and CDR2: GTSNPN and SVGIG (reference sequence). CDR3 length: 15 amino acids. The CDR3 sequence is CACSGTGGWTGELFF. The CDR3 bases are TGTGCCTGTTCCGGGACAGGGGGCTGGACCGGGGAGCTGTTTTTT.

The chain has TRBV6-5 and TRBJ2-1, with D unclear. V lost 1 base to trimming and J lost 5 bases, with 9 bases between them. This CDR3 is 14 amino acids long. Germline CDR1 MNHEY, CDR2 SVGAGI. CDR3 in DNA: TGTGCCAGCAGTTACTACGGTGCCGACAATGAGCAGTTCTTC. It specifies CASSYYGADNEQFF.

This clone was seen a single time. The V gene is TRBV27, the J gene TRBJ1-1, with D possibly being TRBD1 (6 bases). V was pared by 5 bases and J by 0 bases, with 7 bases between. The CDR3 contains 13 residues. CDR1 and CDR2 from the germline V gene are MNHEY and SMNVEV (reference sequence). CDR3 loop: CASSRTVNTEAFF. The CDR3 nucleotides are TGTGCCAGCAGTCGGACAGTGAACACTGAAGCTTTCTTT.

This clone was counted once. The V call is TRBV4-1, the J call TRBJ2-2; 8 nucleotides line up with TRBD2. This CDR3 has 15 residues. Germline loops: CDR1 MGHRA, CDR2 YSYEKL. The V and J ends lost 7 bases and 4 bases, in that order; junction bases with no gene match: 8. The CDR3 bases are TGCGCCAGCAAGGGTGGACTAGCCTCCACCGGGGAGCTGTTTTTT. Amino acid sequence: CASKGGLASTGELFF.

The chain recombines TRBV5-1 with TRBJ2-5; weak D call: TRBD1 (5 bases). CDR3 length: 15 residues. V was pared by 4 bases and J by 2 bases, with 15 bases between. The germline gives CDR1 SGHRS, CDR2 YFSETQ. The CDR3 nucleotides read TGCGCCAGCAGCCCCGGACACCGAGATCAAGAGACCCAGTACTTC. Translation: CASSPGHRDQETQYF.

The chain combines TRBV30 with TRBJ2-5, with D tentatively TRBD1 (6 bases). The length of the CDR3 is 14 residues. Trimming stripped 1 base from V and 1 base from J, with 10 bases between. Germline assignment: CDR1 GTSNPN and CDR2 SVGIG (reference sequence). CDR3 nucleotide sequence: TGTGCCTGGAGTGGAGGACAGACCCAAGAGACCCAGTACTTC. It codes for CAWSGGQTQETQYF.

The chain joins TRBV18 to TRBJ2-1; 12 positions match TRBD2. After removal of 3 bases from V and 5 bases from J, the junction contained 2 bases not matched to a gene. The CDR3 spans 15 residues. Germline loops: CDR1 KGHSH, CDR2 LQKENI. The CDR3 DNA sequence: TGTGCCAGCTCACCCAGACTAGCGGGGGACAATGAGCAGTTCTTC. It translates to CASSPRLAGDNEQFF.

V usage is TRBV9 and J usage is TRBJ2-1; 13 nucleotides match TRBD2. This CDR3 has 17 amino acids. The trim removed 3 bases at V and 2 bases at J, leaving 5 bases unmatched. Germline CDR1 SGDLS, CDR2 YYNGEE. The CDR3 nucleotides read TGTGCCAGCAGCGGCGGACTAGCGGGGGCTACCTACAATGAGCAGTTCTTC. Translation gives CASSGGLAGATYNEQFF. Drawing the rest from reference TRBV9 and TRBJ2-1, the complete variable domain is DSGVTQTPKHLITATGQRVTLRCSPRSGDLSVYWYQQSLDQGLQFLIQYYNGEERAKGNILERFSAQQFPDLHSELNLSSLELGDSALYFCASSGGLAGATYNEQFFGPGTRLTVL.

This chain links TRBV5-1 with TRBJ2-1; D is uncertain. Germline CDR1 and CDR2: SGHRS and YFSETQ. The CDR3 consists of 14 residues. V was pared by 4 bases and J by 4 bases, with 12 bases between. The CDR3 DNA sequence: TGCGCCAGCAGCCCGGCGCGGCAATACAATGAGCAGTTCTTC. This codes for CASSPARQYNEQFF.

J is TRBJ1-1 and V is TRBV6-1; TRBD1 matches at 7 bases. CDR3 length: 14 residues. Trimming removed 6 bases from V and 1 base from J; junction bases left unmatched: 5. CDR1 is MNHNS, CDR2 SASEGT, per germline. The CDR3 bases are TGTGCCAGCAGGCCAGGGGGTAGGAACACTGAAGCTTTCTTT. Translating it yields CASRPGGRNTEAFF.

This clone occurred a few times. V is TRBV9 and J is TRBJ2-4; D may be TRBD2 (6 bases). Trimming cost V 0 bases and J 8 bases, with 12 bases left between them. Germline V lookup: CDR1 SGDLS, CDR2 YYNGEE. There are 14 residues in the CDR3. CDR3 DNA sequence: TGTGCCAGCAGCGTAGAACTAGCTGACGACATTCAGTACTTC. Encoded protein: CASSVELADDIQYF.

This chain connects TRBV25-1 to TRBJ1-5; TRBD1 matches at 12 bases. V was pared by 3 bases and J by 6 bases, with 0 bases of the junction left unmatched. This CDR3 region has 14 residues. CDR1 is MGHDK, CDR2 SYGVNS, per germline. The CDR3 DNA reads TGTGCCAGCAGTGAGGGACAGGGGGCTCAGCCCCAGCATTTT. Encoded protein: CASSEGQGAQPQHF.

V is TRBV14 and J is TRBJ2-7, with TRBD1 identical over 7 bases. This CDR3 has 18 amino acids. Trimming took 0 bases from V and 1 from J; bases not matched to a gene: 12. CDR1 is SGHDN and CDR2 is FVKESK in the germline V gene. CDR3 in amino acids: CASSQDRVDRRISYEQYF. In DNA form, the CDR3 reads TGTGCCAGCAGCCAAGATCGGGTGGACAGGAGAATTTCCTACGAGCAGTACTTC.

The V call is TRBV18, the J call TRBJ2-1, with 7 positions matching TRBD2. This CDR3 is built from 15 residues. From germline, CDR1 is KGHSH and CDR2 LQKENI. The trim removed 0 bases at V and 8 bases at J, leaving 7 bases unmatched. CDR3 DNA: TGTGCCAGCTCACCACCGGAGGGAGGGCGGTATGAGCAGTTCTTC. It translates to CASSPPEGGRYEQFF.